The 4 T cell receptor beta chains in this list originate from one sample, sequenced in a study of glioma-infiltrating T cells. Amplification of TCR alpha and beta CDR3 regions from RNA used iRepertoire nested multiplex PCR. One entry per CDR3 protein results from TCRdb running MiXCR on the multiplex PCR reads. The data show some 3,400 distinct CDR3 sequences, with 65% to 90% seen just once and approximately 35% held by the top ten. Input material: glioma tissue, nonneoplastic brain tissue, or PBMCs (not recorded which). The origin of the receptors is a human donor with low-grade glioma or glioblastoma, undergoing nonglioma brain surgery, or in good health (not recorded which).

Remarks on this clonotype: Because this beta chain is a stray read in a library intended to capture alpha chains, its abundance should not be given much weight. J is TRBJ2-7 and V is TRBV12-3 or TRBV12-4; D not certain. This CDR3 is built from 10 residues. V shed 7 bases and J shed 4 bases, with 5 bases lying between them. CDR3 in DNA: TGTGCCAGCAACGTATACGAGCAGTACTTC. It is translated as CASNVYEQYF.

With respect to this clonotype: Found in a library prepared for alpha chains, this beta chain is an off-target read, and its abundance has little meaning. This sequence joins TRBV4-1 and TRBJ2-7; TRBD2 matches at 8 bases. Germline loops: CDR1 MGHRA, CDR2 YSYEKL. The trim removed 8 bases at V and 6 bases at J, leaving 9 bases unmatched. This CDR3 region has 13 residues. Here the CDR3 DNA reads TGCGCCAGCGCGGGGGGATTTGGGAGCGAGCAGTACTTC. Translating gives CASAGGFGSEQYF.

On this clonotype itself: This beta chain appears as a stray read in a library generated for alpha chains; its size is not informative. The chain recombines TRBV27 with TRBJ1-2; D gene uncertain. Germline loops: CDR1 MNHEY, CDR2 SMNVEV (reference sequence). Trimming removed 2 bases at V and 8 bases at J, with 15 bases between. The CDR3 length is 14 residues. The CDR3 DNA follows: TGTGCCAGCAGTTTAGATGGGCAGACTGAGGGCTACACCTTC. Encoded protein: CASSLDGQTEGYTF.

The sample holds one count of this clonotype. Little can be read into the size of this beta chain, an off-target read in a library designed for alpha chains. This rearrangement joins TRBV7-2 to TRBJ2-3; 10 bases are shared with TRBD1. This CDR3 is built from 14 residues. V was clipped by 6 bases and J by 5 bases; unmatched bases: 5. Looked up from germline, CDR1 is SGHTA and CDR2 is FQGNSA. The CDR3 DNA reads as TGTGCCAGCAGAGGGACAGGGGTAGAAGATACGCAGTATTTT. It specifies CASRGTGVEDTQYF.